This T cell receptor (beta chain) was recovered during a study of cytomegalovirus exposure and HLA in healthy donors. General study findings and limits: Prior analysis indicated that the majority of TCR beta V segments exhibited productivity approximately 90% or approximately 30% of the time.

This CDR3 region has 11 residues. Per the germline V gene, CDR1 is DFQATT and CDR2 is SNEGSKA (reference sequence). V lost 7 bases and J 6 bases, leaving 12 bases between the germline ends. As concerns this clone: Its antigen is unknown.

PCR used 60 Vbeta primers and 13 Jbeta primers. Clones were sequenced by immunoSEQ multiplex PCR, and TCRdb holds only the in-frame ones, with some missing. Of about 250,000 clones listed, around 84% are singletons. This receptor was identified in a girl aged 2 to 10 in good health and CMV-seronegative. The J gene is TRBJ1-1, the V gene TRBV20-1; tentative D call: TRBD1 (6 bases). Sample: PBMCs. This CDR3 is CSVWGLSEAFF. Written as DNA, the CDR3 is TGCAGTGTTTGGGGGCTATCTGAAGCTTTCTTT.